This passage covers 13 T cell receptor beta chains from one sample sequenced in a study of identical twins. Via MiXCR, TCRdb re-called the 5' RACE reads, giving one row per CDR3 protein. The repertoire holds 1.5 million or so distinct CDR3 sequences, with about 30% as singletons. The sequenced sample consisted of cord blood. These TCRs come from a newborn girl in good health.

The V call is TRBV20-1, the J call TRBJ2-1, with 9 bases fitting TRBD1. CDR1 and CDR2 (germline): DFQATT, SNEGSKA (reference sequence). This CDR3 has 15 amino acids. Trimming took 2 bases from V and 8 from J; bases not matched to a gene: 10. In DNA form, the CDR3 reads TGCAGTGCTAGACCCTCGGGACAGGGTTTCTATGAGCAGTTCTTC. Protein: CSARPSGQGFYEQFF.

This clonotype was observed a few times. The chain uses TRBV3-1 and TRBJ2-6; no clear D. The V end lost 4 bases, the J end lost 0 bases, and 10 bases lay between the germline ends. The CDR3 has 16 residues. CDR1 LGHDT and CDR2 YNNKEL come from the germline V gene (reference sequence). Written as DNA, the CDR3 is TGTGCCAGCAGCCCTCATGGGCTCTCTGGGGCCAACGTCCTGACTTTC. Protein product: CASSPHGLSGANVLTF.

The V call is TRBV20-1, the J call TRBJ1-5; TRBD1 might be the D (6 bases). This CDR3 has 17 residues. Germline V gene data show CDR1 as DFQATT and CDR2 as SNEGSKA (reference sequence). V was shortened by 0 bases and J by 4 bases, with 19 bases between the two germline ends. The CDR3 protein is CSARDRGTTIANQPQHF. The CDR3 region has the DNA TGCAGTGCTAGAGATAGGGGGACGACCATAGCAAATCAGCCCCAGCATTTT.

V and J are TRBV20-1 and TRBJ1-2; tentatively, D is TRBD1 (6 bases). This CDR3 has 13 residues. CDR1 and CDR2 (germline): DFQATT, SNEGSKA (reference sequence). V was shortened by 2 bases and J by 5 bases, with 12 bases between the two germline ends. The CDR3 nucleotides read TGCAGTGCTAGAATCAGGGGTGGGTATGGCTACACCTTC. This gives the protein CSARIRGGYGYTF.

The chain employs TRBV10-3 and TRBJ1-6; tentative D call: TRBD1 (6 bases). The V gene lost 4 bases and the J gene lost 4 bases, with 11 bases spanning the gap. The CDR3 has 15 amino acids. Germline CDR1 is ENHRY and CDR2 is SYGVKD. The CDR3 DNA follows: TGTGCCATCAGTGGGAGAGGGGGATATAATTCACCCCTCCACTTT. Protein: CAISGRGGYNSPLHF.

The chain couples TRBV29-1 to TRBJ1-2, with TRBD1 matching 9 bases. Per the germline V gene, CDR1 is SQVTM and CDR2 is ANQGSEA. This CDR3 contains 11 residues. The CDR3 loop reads CAGQGGDGYTF. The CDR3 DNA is TGCGCGGGACAGGGAGGGGATGGCTACACCTTC.

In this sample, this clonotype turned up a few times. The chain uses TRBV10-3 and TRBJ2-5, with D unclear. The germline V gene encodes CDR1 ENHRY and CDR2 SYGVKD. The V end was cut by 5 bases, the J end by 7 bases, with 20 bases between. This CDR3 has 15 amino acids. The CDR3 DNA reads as TGTGCCATCAGTTTCCGAGACAAGTCCGACTGGACCCAGTACTTC. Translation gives CAISFRDKSDWTQYF.

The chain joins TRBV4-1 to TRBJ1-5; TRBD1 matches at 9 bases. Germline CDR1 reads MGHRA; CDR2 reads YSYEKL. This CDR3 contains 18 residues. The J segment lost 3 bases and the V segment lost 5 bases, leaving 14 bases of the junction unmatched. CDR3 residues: CASSRGNTGGGNNQPQHF. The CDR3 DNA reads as TGCGCCAGCAGCAGAGGGAACACAGGGGGCGGCAACAATCAGCCCCAGCATTTT.

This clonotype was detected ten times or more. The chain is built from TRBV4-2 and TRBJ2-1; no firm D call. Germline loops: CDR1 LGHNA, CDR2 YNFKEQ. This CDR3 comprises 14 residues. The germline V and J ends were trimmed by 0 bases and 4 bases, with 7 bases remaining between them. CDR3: CASSQDPLYNEQFF. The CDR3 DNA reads TGTGCCAGCAGCCAAGATCCCTTATACAATGAGCAGTTCTTC.

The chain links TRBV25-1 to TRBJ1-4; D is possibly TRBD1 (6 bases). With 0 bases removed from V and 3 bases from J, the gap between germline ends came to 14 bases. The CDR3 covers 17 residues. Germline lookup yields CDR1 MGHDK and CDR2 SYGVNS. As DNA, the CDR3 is TGTGCCAGCAGTGAATATTGGGGACAAGGAGCTAATGAAAAACTGTTTTTT. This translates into CASSEYWGQGANEKLFF.

In DNA, the CDR3 is TGTGCCAGCAGCTTGAACAGGGAGGGTAAGGGCTACACCTTC. Translated, it gives CASSLNREGKGYTF. This chain joins TRBV7-9 and TRBJ1-2; maybe TRBD1 (6 bases). The CDR3 is 14 residues long. In germline, CDR1 is SEHNR, CDR2 FQNEAQ (reference sequence). V was cut by 3 bases and J by 8 bases, with 16 bases left in between.

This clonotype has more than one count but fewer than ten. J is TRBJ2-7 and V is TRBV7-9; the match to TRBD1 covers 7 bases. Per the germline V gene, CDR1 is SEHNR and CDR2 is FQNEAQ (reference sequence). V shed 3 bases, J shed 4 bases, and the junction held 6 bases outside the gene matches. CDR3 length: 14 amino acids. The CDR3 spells CASSLGQRQYEQYF. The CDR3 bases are TGTGCCAGCAGCTTGGGACAGCGACAATACGAGCAGTACTTC. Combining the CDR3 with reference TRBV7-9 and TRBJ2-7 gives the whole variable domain DTGVSQNPRHKITKRGQNVTFRCDPISEHNRLYWYRQTLGQGPEFLTYFQNEAQLEKSRLLSDRFSAERPKGSFSTLEIQRTEQGDSAMYLCASSLGQRQYEQYFGPGTRLTVT.

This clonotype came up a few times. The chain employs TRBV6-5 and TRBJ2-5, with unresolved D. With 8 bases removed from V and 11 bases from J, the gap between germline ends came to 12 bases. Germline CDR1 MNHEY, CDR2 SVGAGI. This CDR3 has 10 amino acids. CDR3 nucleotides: TGTGCCAGCGGCCGAAATGAGCAGTACTTC. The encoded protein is CASGRNEQYF.